The 3 T cell receptor beta chains below all came from one sample that was sequenced in a study of blood T cell repertoires in COVID-19. The protocol was immunoSEQ multiplex PCR, while the TCRdb copy is restricted to in-frame clones and leaves out a portion. The sample lists under 300,000 clones; around 88% were seen once. Sequencing was performed on peripheral blood. The receptor set was obtained from a man of 80 years or more with acute or convalescent COVID-19.

The V gene is TRBV3-1 (or the pseudogene TRBV3-2), the J gene TRBJ2-5; weak D call: TRBD2 (6 bases). The CDR3 has 15 amino acids. With 4 bases removed from V and 2 bases from J, the gap between germline ends came to 14 bases. Germline CDR1 and CDR2: LGHDT and YNNKEL (reference sequence). CDR3 bases: TGTGCCAGCAGCCTAATTCCGGGAGCACAAGAGACCCAGTACTTC. Residues: CASSLIPGAQETQYF.

CDR3 sequence reads: CASSEAGLTSTDTQYF. CDR3 in DNA: TGTGCCAGCAGTGAAGCGGGACTAACCTCCACAGATACGCAGTATTTT. The chain combines TRBV6-1 with TRBJ2-3; 7 bases align to TRBD2. The CDR3 consists of 16 residues. Germline assignment: CDR1 MNHNS and CDR2 SASEGT. Trimming at V came to 0 bases and at J to 2 bases, leaving 5 bases not matched to a gene.

To note about this clone: Distinct nucleotide sequences in the sample also encode this CDR3. The chain has TRBV5-1 and TRBJ2-1; no reliable D call. Germline CDR1 reads SGHRS; CDR2 reads YFSETQ. The CDR3 is 14 residues long. Trimming cost V 2 bases and J 0 bases, with 6 bases left between them. Here the CDR3 DNA reads TGCGCCAGCAGCTTAGAGAGCTCCTACAATGAGCAGTTCTTC. Its protein product is CASSLESSYNEQFF.